These 11 T cell receptor beta chains came from one sample sequenced in a study of cytomegalovirus exposure and HLA in healthy donors. The PCR had 60 Vbeta and 13 Jbeta primers. The protocol was immunoSEQ multiplex PCR, while the TCRdb copy is restricted to in-frame clones and leaves out a portion. The sample carries about 140,000 clones, nearly 90% recorded once. Sequenced: PBMCs. Source of these receptors: a woman aged 35 to 49 in good health and CMV-seronegative.

V is TRBV5-1 and J is TRBJ2-1, with unresolved D. The V end lost 5 bases, the J end lost 1 base, and 4 bases lay between the germline ends. This CDR3 is 12 amino acids long. Germline CDR1 and CDR2: SGHRS and YFSETQ. CDR3 in amino acids: CASRESYNEQFF. CDR3 nucleotide sequence: TGCGCCAGCAGGGAGTCCTACAATGAGCAGTTCTTC. The whole variable domain, remainder taken from reference TRBV5-1 and TRBJ2-1, is KAGVTQTPRYLIKTRGQQVTLSCSPISGHRSVSWYQQTPGQGLQFLFEYFSETQRNKGNFPGRFSGRQFSNSRSEMNVSTLELGDSALYLCASRESYNEQFFGPGTRLTVL.

The V gene is TRBV5-1, the J gene TRBJ1-4; D gene ambiguous. V was pared by 2 bases and J by 7 bases, with 15 bases between. Germline V gene sequence: CDR1 SGHRS, CDR2 YFSETQ. CDR3 length: 15 amino acids. CDR3 in amino acids: CASSLSGSNSEKLFF. DNA of the CDR3: TGCGCCAGCAGCTTATCGGGGTCTAATAGTGAAAAACTGTTTTTT.

This clone appeared a few times. The chain couples TRBV4-3 to TRBJ2-7, with D perhaps TRBD2 (5 bases). The V end was cut by 1 base, the J end by 3 bases, with 10 bases between. The CDR3 extends over 14 amino acids. CDR1 is LGHNA, CDR2 YSLEER, per germline. The CDR3 spells CASSQGTHYYEQYF. CDR3 DNA: TGCGCCAGCAGCCAAGGGACTCACTACTACGAGCAGTACTTC.

Points on this clone: One junction end does not reproduce the germline sequence, and a read error may be involved. The chain joins TRBV7-9 to TRBJ1-3; D is ambiguous. Germline V lookup: CDR1 SEHNR, CDR2 FQNEAQ (reference sequence). The length of the CDR3 is 15 residues. CDR3 nucleotide sequence: TGTTCCAGCAGCTTGGCCCCGGGCTCTGGAAACACCATATATTTT. It yields the protein CSSSLAPGSGNTIYF. Variable domain in full (rest from reference TRBV7-9 and TRBJ1-3): DTGVSQNPRHKITKRGQNVTFRCDPISEHNRLYWYRQTLGQGPEFLTYFQNEAQLEKSRLLSDRFSAERPKGSFSTLEIQRTEQGDSAMYLCSSSLAPGSGNTIYFGEGSWLTVV.

In the case of this clone: The identical CDR3 is also encoded by other nucleotide sequences in the sample. The chain joins TRBV5-5 to TRBJ1-2, with 7 bases matching TRBD1. There are 13 residues in the CDR3. Germline V gene sequence: CDR1 SGHKS, CDR2 YYEKEE (reference sequence). V was pared by 3 bases and J by 3 bases, with 2 bases of the junction left unmatched. In DNA, the CDR3 is TGTGCCAGCAGCTCAACAGGGGACTATGGCTACACCTTC. Amino acid sequence: CASSSTGDYGYTF.

The chain has TRBV11-3 and TRBJ2-5, with a tentative D call TRBD2 (5 bases). This CDR3 has 13 amino acids. The ends were cut back, 3 bases at V and 4 bases at J, with 9 bases in the middle. Germline assignment: CDR1 SGHNT and CDR2 YENEEA. The CDR3: CASSFYGGETQYF. The CDR3, as DNA: TGTGCCAGCAGCTTTTACGGAGGAGAGACCCAGTACTTC.

The chain links TRBV30 to TRBJ1-1; 7 bases line up with TRBD1. CDR3 length: 13 amino acids. Germline lookup yields CDR1 GTSNPN and CDR2 SVGIG (reference sequence). V lost 7 bases to trimming and J lost 2 bases; unmatched junction nucleotides: 7. CDR3 protein: CAFQGQTNTEAFF. The CDR3 DNA is TGTGCCTTCCAGGGACAGACAAACACTGAAGCTTTCTTT. Combining the CDR3 with reference TRBV30 and TRBJ1-1 gives the whole variable domain SQTIHQWPATLVQPVGSPLSLECTVEGTSNPNLYWYRQAAGRGLQLLFYSVGIGQISSEVPQNLSASRPQDRQFILSSKKLLLSDSGFYLCAFQGQTNTEAFFGQGTRLTVV.

CDR3 in amino acids: CASSVGLGLEFGHQFF. The CDR3 DNA reads TGTGCCAGCAGCGTAGGCTTGGGACTAGAGTTCGGGCATCAGTTCTTC. This rearrangement joins TRBV9 to TRBJ2-1; 8 bases fit TRBD2. Germline V gives CDR1 SGDLS, CDR2 YYNGEE. Losses at the gene ends were 0 bases for V and 13 bases for J; bases not matched to a gene: 15. The CDR3 is 16 amino acids.

The CDR3 nucleotides read TGTGCCAGCAGGGACCGGGACAGGGGTCTGTACTTC. It translates to CASRDRDRGLYF. J is TRBJ2-7 and V is TRBV2, with 10 nucleotides matching TRBD1. The CDR3 is 12 residues long. V shed 6 bases and J 12 bases; nucleotides not matched to a gene: 8. The V gene's germline CDR1 is SNHLY and CDR2 FYNNEI.

The chain combines TRBV7-9 with TRBJ2-2; no clear D. The V gene lost 2 bases and the J gene lost 6 bases, with 4 bases spanning the gap. CDR1 and CDR2 from the germline V gene are SEHNR and FQNEAQ (reference sequence). The CDR3 has 12 amino acids. DNA for the CDR3: TGTGCCAGCAGCTTACCTCCCGGGGAGCTGTTTTTT. Translation gives CASSLPPGELFF.

The chain recombines TRBV5-4 with TRBJ2-2; D is possibly TRBD2 (6 bases). The germline V and J ends were trimmed by 4 bases and 7 bases, with 17 bases remaining between them. CDR3 size: 15 residues. CDR1 is SGHNT and CDR2 is YYREEE in the germline V gene (reference sequence). The CDR3 coding sequence is TGTGCCAGCAGCCGGAGGGTAGAGTCGGACGGGGAGCTGTTTTTT. Its translation: CASSRRVESDGELFF. The full variable domain, completed using reference TRBV5-4 and TRBJ2-2, is ETGVTQSPTHLIKTRGQQVTLRCSSQSGHNTVSWYQQALGQGPQFIFQYYREEENGRGNFPPRFSGLQFPNYSSELNVNALELDDSALYLCASSRRVESDGELFFGEGSRLTVL.